This TCR beta chain appears in the sequencing data of a study of Ad26.COV2.S vaccination and SARS-CoV-2 variants. As for the study in general: By the intramuscular route, Ad26.COV2.S was given once, or twice 56 days apart. General observations from the study: Similar non-spike TCR breadth was observed in recipients of vaccine and of placebo. The TCR-based breadth and depth measures might underestimate overall T cell responses. Following vaccination, spike-specific CD8+ and CD4+ T cell responses reportedly exhibited substantial breadth.

To note about this clone: Its target is not known.

Sequencing used immunoSEQ multiplex PCR; TCRdb keeps in-frame clones, though not all of them. The sample includes about 410,000 clones, about nine tenths of them seen just once. Described treatment: some 20 received Ad26.COV2.S at low or high dose, single or two shots; a few received placebo; per-sample allocation not given. The study sampled participants on day 63 after the first vaccine or placebo injection. Germline CDR1 reads MNHNY; CDR2 reads SVGAGI (reference sequence). The CDR3 has 16 residues. The J segment lost 2 bases and the V segment lost 6 bases, leaving 3 bases of the junction unmatched.

The chain employs TRBV6-6 and TRBJ2-3, with 15 bases aligning to TRBD2. The sample here was peripheral blood, taken in a trial of Ad26.COV2.S vaccine versus placebo. The source is a person between 18 and 65 years old who received the Ad26.COV2.S COVID-19 vaccine or a placebo. Written as DNA, the CDR3 is TGTGCCAGCAGGGGACTAGCGGGGGGATACACAGATACGCAGTATTTT. Amino acid sequence: CASRGLAGGYTDTQYF.